This TCR beta chain was obtained from a study of low-dose radiotherapy and immunotherapy resistance in tumors. Across the study: Patients were given intravenous nivolumab 240 mg every two weeks plus ipilimumab 1 mg/kg every six weeks. Patients took aspirin (300 mg orally, daily) for four cycles beginning at cycle 1 day 1. Every two weeks, one day ahead of radiation and immunotherapy, cyclophosphamide 200 mg/m2 was given (intravenously).

Time point here: after trial treatment. Stated treatment: LDRT plus nivolumab, ipilimumab, low-dose cyclophosphamide and aspirin (RACIN trial). Covering alpha and beta chains, TRAV- and TRBV-specific primers were used for the first-strand cDNA. TCR amplification used roughly 20 PCR cycles, a constant-region primer and a V-primer adapter. One entry per CDR3 protein results from TCRdb running MiXCR on the reads. This sample carries around 100,000 distinct CDR3 sequences, about 20% of them seen once, and the ten largest clones take 4.1%. V lost 7 bases and J 8 bases, leaving 20 bases between the germline ends. This CDR3 has 15 residues.

This TCR came from a male donor with prostate cancer. Source: PBMCs, taken after low-dose radiotherapy plus immunotherapy. The chain combines TRBV12-3 or TRBV12-4 with TRBJ1-4; a possible D gene is TRBD1 (5 bases). The CDR3 is CASTLGAGNIEKLFF. The CDR3 DNA is TGTGCCAGCACCCTAGGGGCAGGGAATATCGAAAAACTGTTTTTT.